This T cell receptor (beta chain) was identified during a study of PD-L1 blockade in urothelial cancer (dated by TCRdb to the late 2010s). Study-level background: Therapy was started in 2014 for all patients, and atezolizumab 1,200 mg was administered intravenously every 3 weeks. About 90% of the 29 patients were identified as males with urothelial cancer of bladder origin, and a prior smoking history was reported by 18 of 29 patients. Whole exome sequencing and RNA sequencing of pretreatment tumors were performed alongside TCR sequencing in the same patients. The study was an exploratory multi-omic analysis of somatic, immune and clinical correlates of response to PD-L1 blockade with atezolizumab in urothelial cancer. Some 30 patients had pretreatment blood TCR-seq, around 25 had at least one posttreatment blood collection, and around 25 had tumor TCR-seq. Blood samples gave a median of approximately 150,000 T cells and tens of thousands of unique TCRs, with a median clonality of approximately 0.08. Patients had an ECOG performance status of 0 or 1 and had received between 0 and 3 prior chemotherapy regimens. Pretreatment tumor samples, along with matched peripheral blood serially collected before and after atezolizumab treatment, were subjected to TCR sequencing. About 10 patients reached durable clinical benefit, while 15 to 25 patients did not. Durable clinical benefit was defined as progression-free survival longer than 6 months, and TCR features were also tested against progression-free and overall survival. Blood samples were analyzed at two time points: 3 weeks after treatment start (second dose) and 6 weeks after treatment start.

Results and caveats for the whole study, not just this receptor: Improved progression-free and overall survival was associated with having pretreatment peripheral blood TCR clonality below the median. At 3 weeks after the start of treatment, tumor-associated TCR clones in peripheral blood had expanded more in patients with durable benefit (n of about 20, p = 0.022). Because of the small sample size (n ≈ 30) and the many exploratory analyses performed, the results are intended to be regarded as hypothesis-generating.

Synthetic TCR analog templates were spiked into each PCR to estimate absolute template abundance from read counts. The immunoSEQ assay used bias-controlled V and J gene primers to amplify TCRbeta CDR3 regions from genomic DNA. Rearranged TCRbeta segments were sequenced at approximately 20X coverage. The authors processed their data as follows. Sequencing errors were corrected by clustering and CDR3s were annotated against IMGT to assign V, D and J genes. Out-of-frame and stop-codon sequences were excluded, and only productive TCRbeta rearrangements were used in downstream analyses. Clonality was computed as one minus Shannon entropy normalized by the log of the number of unique productive sequences. Fisher's exact test with Benjamini-Hochberg correction, using a cutoff of adjusted p below 0.01, was how clones that differed between time points or between blood and tumor were identified. TCRdb provides this immuneACCESS table in a form limited to in-frame rearrangements. Some clones are lacking; in checked studies, under half of them reflect an unresolved V gene, and why the rest are absent is not known. That table furnishes V, J and clone size, whereas the DNA furnished D and trimming. The sample table holds around 100,000 clones, of which around nine tenths were seen once. Of the sample, approximately 2% falls within the top ten clones.

Read against the paper, the sample's time point label means: pretreatment peripheral blood. A total of around 30 patients with locally advanced or metastatic urothelial carcinoma, treated at Memorial Sloan Kettering on a trial protocol, made up the cohort. Peripheral blood mononuclear cells were collected pretreatment and during treatment, with between 1 and 8 total time points obtained per patient. The Qiagen DNeasy Blood extraction kit was used to purify genomic DNA from total PBMCs and from tumor samples. Collected pretreatment and during treatment, PBMCs were isolated and stored as previously described. Details on this clone: No antigen is known for it. Per-base qualities were not stored, and no clone one base away is much larger.

Sequencing was performed on PBMCs, taken around atezolizumab (anti-PD-L1) treatment. The sequence was obtained from a man aged 60-69 years with urothelial cancer.

The nucleotide sequence reads TGTGCCAGCAGTGGACAGGGGTGGTACACTGAAGCTTTCTTT. Protein translation: CASSGQGWYTEAFF. This chain is built from TRBV6-1 and TRBJ1-1, with 8 bases in between that match TRBD1. Via the germline V gene, CDR1 is MNHNS and CDR2 SASEGT. Unmatched junction bases come to 4, with V trimmed by 4 bases and J by 3 bases. There are 14 amino acids in the CDR3, from cysteine to phenylalanine inclusive. Only CDR3 DNA remains: 42 bases, in frame from the first base.